The subject of this entry is one TCR beta chain. The antigen it binds to is not known. Base qualities are missing; no much larger clone stands one base away. The method was PCR. The data were produced on an Illumina HiSeq 4000. Bulk TCR libraries were made following a previously described method, with the TCR primers given in Table S5. Total RNA was purified with the Qiagen AllPrep DNA/RNA kit. Before any analysis, reads coming from multiple sequencing runs of the same library were combined into one pool. Regarding the original processing steps: Reads were retained only if their TCR constant sequence matched exactly, and those retained reads were trimmed to 150 nt and grouped according to their 12-nt molecular barcodes. Reads inside each barcode group were sub-clustered using a 15% Levenshtein threshold, and a quality-weighted consensus sequence was constructed for each RNA molecule. Non-functional sequences were discarded, and so were lower-count sequences lying one edit away from another sequence. Based on fitting two negative binomial distributions, any barcode sub-cluster with under 20% of the maximum read count was discarded. The raw public reads went through TCRdb reprocessing: fastp at Q25, MiXCR clone calling, in-frame beta chains kept. Rows are unified per CDR3 protein, each entry keeping the most common DNA and genes. The authors' filters were not applied to this entry. The sample yields 68,000 or so distinct CDR3 sequences; 15% to 20% were counted once. 1.4% to 1.5% of the sample lies in the top ten.

The sample originates from a study of molecular identifiers for immune sequencing clone quantification (dated by TCRdb to the late 2010s). Study-wide context: For a replicate experiment, RNA from around 20,000 or 100,000 naive CD8 T cells was divided into five aliquots, of which four were sequenced. This methods study used CD8 T cells to benchmark TCR RNA copy counting and molecular-identifier clustering-based TCR repertoire sequencing (MIDCIRS). Study-level results and caveats: Roughly 3 recovered TCR RNA copies per cell were obtained by modeling, versus around 10 by digital PCR, implying a capture efficiency of 30% to 35%. Clones above 20 RNA copies held over 97% of molecules in CMV-specific effector cells but under 1% in naive cells. Without barcode sub-clustering, chimeric consensus sequences inflated TCR diversity; chimeras reached as high as 47%. The naive libraries included spiked-in Jurkat TCR RNA (more than nine copies' worth), and this Jurkat TCR RNA is not part of the donor repertoire. The sizes of highly expanded clones could end up underestimated when identical TCR molecules share a barcode. A single cell's worth of spiked-in Jurkat TCR RNA was reported detectable even among 750,000 to 1,000,000 naive CD8 T cells.

The cysteine opens and the phenylalanine closes a CDR3 of 16 amino acids. Of the read, only the CDR3 DNA is kept; its 48 bases are in frame from base 1. Libraries of naive CD8 T cells were built from around 20,000 to 1,000,000 sorted cells, with 10%, 30% or 50% of the purified RNA used. Naive CD8 T cells, defined as CD8+CD4-CCR7+CD45RA+, were FACS-sorted into RLT Plus buffer on a BD FACSAria II. Detection sensitivity was tested by spiking Jurkat RNA equal to roughly ten TCR copies' worth into samples containing 20,000-1,000,000 naive CD8 T cells. CD8 T cells were enriched using RosetteSep CD8+ T Cell Enrichment Cocktail and Ficoll-Paque, and the enriched cells then underwent ACK red cell lysis.

Sequenced sample: naive CD8+ T cells from blood, with Jurkat cell RNA spiked in. According to the study, the label for this sample's cell subset or site signals: FACS-sorted CD8+CD4-CCR7+CD45RA+ naive T cells. The sequence was obtained from a human donor in good health. Some libraries in this study had Jurkat cell RNA spiked in. The chain uses TRBV21-1 and TRBJ2-3. TRBV21-1 is labeled a pseudogene. For the CDR3, the sequence is CASSNMPATFGDTQYF. At the DNA level, the sequence is TGTGCCAGCAGCAACATGCCGGCAACCTTTGGAGATACGCAGTATTTT.